This record looks at one T cell receptor (beta chain) sequence and its context. Its antigen is currently unknown. The data derive from a study of blood T cells in healthy people across ages. Study results and caveats: Age brought a roughly linear fall in TCR beta diversity measured per million T cells.

Isolation per sample recovered at least 6 million PBMCs. The extraction recovered at least 6 micrograms of total RNA per sample. CDR3 length: 15 residues. The J segment lost 5 bases and the V segment lost 6 bases, leaving 12 bases of the junction unmatched. CDR1 is DFQATT and CDR2 is SNEGSKA in the germline V gene (reference sequence). Alongside a J-beta primer mix, a sample-barcoded 5' primer served in a second PCR lasting roughly 6 to 11 cycles. TCRdb ran MiXCR on the 5' RACE reads and lists one entry per CDR3 protein. The sample holds fewer than 2 million distinct CDR3 sequences, about 39% seen once.

This chain links TRBV20-1 with TRBJ2-1; 8 nucleotides match TRBD2. The clonotype was recovered from a human donor in good health. Material for sequencing was blood. CDR3 in DNA: TGCAGTGCCCCCCCCTCCAGCGGGGGCCACAATGAGCAGTTCTTC. The encoded protein is CSAPPSSGGHNEQFF.